The 32 T cell receptor beta chains given below trace back to one sample, sequenced in a study of control samples from healthy donors and cancer patients. Only in-frame clones appear in the TCRdb table, and some are missing; sequencing was by immunoSEQ multiplex PCR. The sample consists of over 150,000 clones, roughly 95% of them appearing once. What was sequenced was blood. Receptor source: a woman aged 25 to 39 in good health.

This chain uses TRBV18 with TRBJ1-1; D uncertain. The V gene's germline CDR1 is KGHSH and CDR2 LQKENI. The ends were cut back, 4 bases at V and 0 bases at J, with 15 bases in the middle. The length of the CDR3 is 16 residues. In DNA, the CDR3 is TGTGCCAGCTCACGATGGCAGGCTGACATGAACACTGAAGCTTTCTTT. Its translation is CASSRWQADMNTEAFF.

This clone appeared a few times. The CDR3 reads CASSLQATTGELFF. Written as DNA, the CDR3 is TGTGCCAGCAGCTTACAAGCTACAACCGGGGAGCTGTTTTTT. J is TRBJ2-2 and V is TRBV7-2; D remains unclear. CDR3 size: 14 residues. The V and J ends lost 2 bases and 5 bases respectively, with 9 bases between them. In germline, CDR1 is SGHTA, CDR2 FQGNSA.

The chain joins TRBV27 to TRBJ2-5; tentative D call: TRBD2 (5 bases). The ends were cut back, 5 bases at V and 3 bases at J, with 16 bases in the middle. Germline lookup yields CDR1 MNHEY and CDR2 SMNVEV (reference sequence). This CDR3 region has 15 residues. The CDR3 protein is CASSPRAAGEETQYF. DNA of the CDR3: TGTGCCAGCAGTCCCCGGGCCGCCGGGGAAGAGACCCAGTACTTC.

In the case of this clone: Distinct nucleotide sequences in the sample also encode this CDR3. The chain uses TRBV28 and TRBJ2-1; 8 nucleotides line up with TRBD2. CDR3 length: 12 residues. The ends lost 1 base at V and 10 bases at J; junction bases unmatched: 0. The V gene's germline CDR1 is MDHEN and CDR2 SYDVKM. CDR3 nucleotides: TGTGCCAGCAGTTTATTAGCGGGAGAGCAGTTCTTC. Translation gives CASSLLAGEQFF.

The J gene is TRBJ1-6, the V gene TRBV4-1; the D gene is possibly TRBD1 (6 bases). This CDR3 region has 17 residues. The V gene lost 0 bases and the J gene lost 2 bases, with 11 bases spanning the gap. In germline, CDR1 is MGHRA, CDR2 YSYEKL. Written as DNA, the CDR3 is TGCGCCAGCAGCCAAGAAACGGCAGGGGCCTATAATTCACCCCTCCACTTT. Translation gives CASSQETAGAYNSPLHF.

The chain recombines TRBV30 with TRBJ1-6, with a possible D match to TRBD1 (5 bases). Germline V gene sequence: CDR1 GTSNPN, CDR2 SVGIG (reference sequence). Trimming removed 0 bases at V and 0 bases at J, with 18 bases between. The CDR3 consists of 19 residues. CDR3 protein: CAWSVKAPPGSSYNSPLHF. The CDR3 bases are TGTGCCTGGAGTGTTAAAGCCCCCCCAGGGAGCTCCTATAATTCACCCCTCCACTTT.

The chain is built from TRBV27 and TRBJ1-1; 8 bases align to TRBD1. Per the germline V gene, CDR1 is MNHEY and CDR2 is SMNVEV (reference sequence). V trimming: 5 bases; J trimming: 3 bases; junction bases outside the gene matches: 2. The CDR3 is 13 amino acids. The CDR3 region is CASSRQGHTEAFF. Here the CDR3 DNA reads TGTGCCAGCAGTCGACAGGGGCACACTGAAGCTTTCTTT.

Only one count was recorded for this clone. The V and J genes are TRBV27 and TRBJ1-5, with D unclear. The CDR3 has 13 residues. Germline lookup yields CDR1 MNHEY and CDR2 SMNVEV (reference sequence). V was cut by 6 bases and J by 7 bases, with 13 bases left in between. The CDR3 loop is CASSPSLWQPQHF. The CDR3 bases are TGTGCCAGCAGCCCCAGTTTATGGCAGCCCCAGCATTTT.

The chain combines TRBV5-1 with TRBJ1-5; D unresolved. The V end lost 0 bases, the J end lost 3 bases, and 13 bases lay between the germline ends. The CDR3 is 16 residues long. The germline gives CDR1 SGHRS, CDR2 YFSETQ. DNA for the CDR3: TGCGCCAGCAGCTTGGGGACGGAAGCTTTCAATCAGCCCCAGCATTTT. Amino acids: CASSLGTEAFNQPQHF.

This clone is a singleton in its sample. This sequence joins TRBV4-1 and TRBJ1-3; D is ambiguous. Trimming removed 2 bases from V and 4 bases from J, with 21 bases in between. The CDR3 consists of 18 residues. CDR1 and CDR2 (germline): MGHRA, YSYEKL. The DNA for the CDR3 is TGCGCCAGCAGCCAACCCGCCAGGAAAACACTGGGGGGAAACACCATATATTTT. Its translation is CASSQPARKTLGGNTIYF.

This rearrangement joins TRBV30 to TRBJ1-1; D call uncertain. This CDR3 is built from 16 residues. Trimming took 4 bases from V and 7 from J, leaving 25 bases between them. Germline V CDR1 and CDR2: GTSNPN, SVGIG (reference sequence). The CDR3 nucleotides are TGTGCCTGGAAACCCCTTCTCGTGGCACCTAGCCGTGAAGCTTTCTTT. This translates into CAWKPLLVAPSREAFF. Complete variable domain (other parts from reference TRBV30 and TRBJ1-1): SQTIHQWPATLVQPVGSPLSLECTVEGTSNPNLYWYRQAAGRGLQLLFYSVGIGQISSEVPQNLSASRPQDRQFILSSKKLLLSDSGFYLCAWKPLLVAPSREAFFGQGTRLTVV.

The rearrangement uses TRBV7-8 and TRBJ1-2, with a weak D call TRBD1 (6 bases). CDR3 length equals 13 residues. Germline values: CDR1 SGHVS, CDR2 FQNEAQ. Trimming pared 5 bases from V and 7 bases from J, leaving 14 bases between. CDR3 amino acids: CASSLDRSSGYTF. The DNA of the CDR3 is TGTGCCAGCAGCCTAGACAGGAGCAGTGGCTACACCTTC. The variable domain in full, completed from reference TRBV7-8 and TRBJ1-2, reads GAGVSQSPRYKVAKRGQDVALRCDPISGHVSLFWYQQALGQGPEFLTYFQNEAQLDKSGLPSDRFFAERPEGSVSTLKIQRTQQEDSAVYLCASSLDRSSGYTFGSGTRLTVV.

The V call is TRBV5-8, the J call TRBJ2-7; D is possibly TRBD2 (6 bases). V lost 6 bases and J lost 7, with 17 bases in between. CDR1 and CDR2 (germline): SGHTS, YDEGEE. The CDR3 extends over 13 amino acids. This chain's CDR3 is CASTRQPRGEQYF. The CDR3 DNA reads TGTGCCAGCACCCGACAGCCTCGGGGGGAGCAGTACTTC.

CDR3 protein: CSVVEQGASGPQHF. The CDR3 coding sequence is TGCAGCGTTGTGGAACAGGGGGCCTCGGGGCCCCAGCATTTT. The rearrangement uses TRBV29-1 and TRBJ1-5; 9 bases fit TRBD1. The CDR3 length is 14 residues. The V gene end was trimmed by 4 bases and the J gene end by 9 bases; junction bases not matched to a gene: 10. The germline CDR1 and CDR2 sequences are SQVTM and ANQGSEA.

The chain couples TRBV19 to TRBJ1-6; possibly TRBD1 for D (6 bases). This CDR3 is 14 amino acids long. Germline CDR1 is LNHDA and CDR2 is SQIVND (reference sequence). Trimming shortened V by 8 bases and J by 9 bases, and 17 bases separated the two germline ends. CDR3 amino acids: CASEQTGFTSPLHF. The DNA of the CDR3 is TGTGCCAGTGAACAAACAGGGTTTACTTCACCCCTCCACTTT.

The V call is TRBV4-2, the J call TRBJ2-1, with D tentatively TRBD2 (5 bases). V was trimmed by 5 bases and J by 11 bases, leaving 10 bases between them. The CDR3 length is 11 residues. The germline gives CDR1 LGHNA, CDR2 YNFKEQ. The CDR3 sequence: CASSSKRQQFF. In DNA, the CDR3 is TGTGCCAGCAGCTCTAAGCGGCAGCAGTTCTTC.

Concerning this clone itself: The junction does not match germline at one end; this may be a read error. Other DNA sequences in the sample encode the same CDR3. The chain employs TRBV9 and TRBJ2-1; D remains unclear. The germline CDR1 and CDR2 sequences are SGDLS and YYNGEE. The CDR3 runs to 13 residues. The CDR3: CASSVEPYDEQFF. The CDR3, as DNA: TGTGCCAGCAGCGTAGAACCCTACGATGAGCAGTTCTTC.

The V gene is TRBV7-8, the J gene TRBJ2-4; tentatively, D is TRBD2 (6 bases). Germline CDR1 reads SGHVS; CDR2 reads FQNEAQ. The CDR3 runs to 18 residues. V lost 1 base and J lost 6, with 22 bases in between. CDR3 DNA sequence: TGTGCCAGCAGCTTAGGGCGGGGTTTGAGGGACGAGATAAACATTCAGTACTTC. The encoded protein is CASSLGRGLRDEINIQYF.

This clone has a single count. The J gene is TRBJ2-2, the V gene TRBV28; possibly TRBD2 for D (5 bases). CDR1 MDHEN and CDR2 SYDVKM come from the germline V gene. The CDR3 is 17 residues long. V lost 5 bases and J 6 bases, leaving 22 bases between the germline ends. The CDR3 reads CASSRSSLASFSGELFF. CDR3 DNA: TGTGCCAGCAGTCGTTCCTCCCTCGCTAGCTTTTCCGGGGAGCTGTTTTTT.

The sample holds one count of this clone. The CDR3 reads CAWSVTSEFEQYF. The CDR3 region has the DNA TGTGCCTGGAGTGTCACATCTGAATTCGAGCAGTACTTC. The rearrangement uses TRBV30 and TRBJ2-7; D gene uncertain. Germline V gene lookup returns CDR1 GTSNPN and CDR2 SVGIG (reference sequence). The CDR3 is 13 residues long. V was pared by 0 bases and J by 6 bases, with 12 bases between.

The chain carries TRBV5-1 and TRBJ1-6, with 10 bases lining up with TRBD1. Germline V gives CDR1 SGHRS, CDR2 YFSETQ. After removal of 5 bases from V and 13 bases from J, the junction contained 9 bases not matched to a gene. The CDR3 length is 14 residues. CDR3 loop: CASRPDRGAGPLHF. The CDR3 DNA follows: TGCGCCAGCAGGCCGGACAGGGGGGCTGGTCCCCTCCACTTT.

This chain connects TRBV12-5 to TRBJ1-1, with D possibly TRBD1 on 6 matching bases. The V gene lost 0 bases and the J gene lost 1 base, with 12 bases spanning the gap. CDR3 length: 16 amino acids. Germline lookup yields CDR1 LGHNT and CDR2 FRNRAP. The CDR3 loop is CASGLVVGQKNTEAFF. The CDR3 region has the DNA TGTGCTAGTGGTTTGGTAGTTGGACAGAAGAACACTGAAGCTTTCTTT.

The chain links TRBV9 to TRBJ2-1; TRBD2 matches at 8 bases. CDR3 length equals 14 residues. The V gene end was trimmed by 4 bases and the J gene end by 6 bases; junction bases not matched to a gene: 6. CDR1 and CDR2 (germline): SGDLS, YYNGEE. CDR3 loop: CASSTTSGLNEQFF. The CDR3 DNA reads as TGTGCCAGCAGCACCACTAGCGGCCTCAATGAGCAGTTCTTC.

The chain recombines TRBV19 with TRBJ2-1, with 14 bases that match TRBD2. V was clipped by 5 bases and J by 5 bases; unmatched bases: 2. The CDR3 loop spans 15 amino acids. Germline values: CDR1 LNHDA, CDR2 SQIVND (reference sequence). CDR3 in DNA: TGTGCCAGTAGTTGGGGACTAGCGGGAGACAATGAGCAGTTCTTC. Translating gives CASSWGLAGDNEQFF.

This chain joins TRBV28 and TRBJ2-1, with D possibly matching TRBD2 (6 bases). From germline, CDR1 is MDHEN and CDR2 SYDVKM. Trimming shortened V by 4 bases and J by 0 bases, and 22 bases separated the two germline ends. The CDR3 has 19 amino acids. The CDR3 DNA sequence: TGTGCCAGCAGTTATCGCGTACAGTGGGGGGTCAGCTCCTACAATGAGCAGTTCTTC. It translates to CASSYRVQWGVSSYNEQFF.

The chain recombines TRBV3-1 (or the pseudogene TRBV3-2) with TRBJ1-4; weak D call: TRBD1 (6 bases). V lost 6 bases and J lost 6, with 14 bases in between. Per the germline V gene, CDR1 is LGHDT and CDR2 is YNNKEL (reference sequence). The CDR3 consists of 14 residues. Here the CDR3 reads CASSHRDNYEKLFF. CDR3 DNA sequence: TGTGCCAGCAGTCACCGGGACAACTATGAAAAACTGTTTTTT.

The chain links TRBV6-1 to TRBJ1-1, with a weak D call TRBD1 (5 bases). V shed 2 bases and J shed 5 bases, with 18 bases lying between them. Germline V lookup: CDR1 MNHNS, CDR2 SASEGT. The CDR3 is 16 residues long. Here the CDR3 reads CASSESYILGGTEAFF. CDR3 coding DNA: TGTGCCAGCAGTGAAAGTTATATCCTTGGGGGTACTGAAGCTTTCTTT.

This chain connects TRBV19 to TRBJ1-5; 10 bases are a match to TRBD1. CDR1 and CDR2 from the germline V gene are LNHDA and SQIVND (reference sequence). Germline trimming cut 8 bases from V and 7 bases from J; bases unmatched to any gene: 5. The CDR3 is 13 amino acids. CDR3 sequence reads: CASRGTGEQPQHF. In nucleotides, the CDR3 is TGTGCCAGTCGTGGGACAGGGGAGCAGCCCCAGCATTTT.

This clone was seen once. The chain couples TRBV28 to TRBJ2-7, with D perhaps TRBD1 or TRBD2 (6 bases each). The CDR3 length is 15 residues. V was shortened by 7 bases and J by 6 bases, with 22 bases between the two germline ends. Germline-derived CDR1 and CDR2 are MDHEN and SYDVKM. CDR3 DNA: TGTGCCAGCAACTCCCCCTCCGGGGGCCACTTCGAGCAGTACTTC. Encoded protein: CASNSPSGGHFEQYF.

CDR3 nucleotide sequence: TGTGCCAGCAGACCGGACGGAATGCCGTCTCGGGAGCAGTACTTC. Protein product: CASRPDGMPSREQYF. This chain connects TRBV6-5 to TRBJ2-7; D unresolved. This CDR3 contains 15 residues. Germline lookup yields CDR1 MNHEY and CDR2 SVGAGI. The germline V and J ends were trimmed by 6 bases and 7 bases, with 22 bases remaining between them.

The V gene is TRBV7-3, the J gene TRBJ2-7; D may be TRBD2 (6 bases). Trimming pared 9 bases from V and 6 bases from J, leaving 27 bases between. Looked up from germline, CDR1 is SGHTA and CDR2 is FQGTGA. This CDR3 contains 16 residues. In DNA, the CDR3 is TGTGCCAGGACGGCTAGCGACCCTCGACCGGAAAGCGAGCAGTACTTC. It encodes CARTASDPRPESEQYF.

This chain links TRBV7-2 with TRBJ1-5, with D perhaps TRBD1 (5 bases). Per the germline V gene, CDR1 is SGHTA and CDR2 is FQGNSA. The CDR3 covers 15 residues. V lost 7 bases and J 1 base, leaving 14 bases between the germline ends. DNA for the CDR3: TGTGCCAGCAACCAGGGAGGGGAAAGCAATCAGCCCCAGCATTTT. Translation gives CASNQGGESNQPQHF.